The subject of this entry is one TCR beta chain. The record originates from a study of blood T cell repertoires in COVID-19. Study overall: There were acute and convalescent COVID-19 samples, and they came from the United States, Italy and Spain.

The protocol was immunoSEQ multiplex PCR, while the TCRdb copy is restricted to in-frame clones and leaves out a portion. The table records under 300,000 clones, around 86% of them present only once. The germline CDR1 and CDR2 sequences are MGHRA and YSYEKL. V was clipped by 4 bases and J by 4 bases, with 7 bases between them. The CDR3 contains 12 residues. The sequencing input was peripheral blood. This receptor was obtained from a man between 18 and 35 years old with active or convalescent COVID-19. The chain has TRBV4-1 and TRBJ2-5, with D possibly matching TRBD1 (5 bases). The CDR3, as DNA: TGCGCCAGCAGCCCCACAGGAGAGACCCAGTACTTC. This sequence encodes CASSPTGETQYF.